Listed below are T cell receptor beta chains from one sample, sequenced in a study of CD8 T cells in Susac syndrome. TCRdb re-called the immunoSEQ multiplex PCR reads with MiXCR, one entry per CDR3 protein. The data contain about 300,000 distinct CDR3 sequences, about 90% of them singletons. Sequenced material: CD4+ T cells from PBMCs. The receptor set was obtained from a human donor with multiple sclerosis. Both conserved end residues are part of each CDR3. Each record gives: J gene, clone size, D gene, V gene, CDR3 protein, CDR3 DNA. D genes are given only for firm matches. Clone size, where shown, is once, few, many, or a class for clones that have expanded.

TRBJ2-7	few	.	TRBV18	CASSRGSYEQYF	TGTGCCAGCTCGCGGGGCAGCTACGAGCAGTACTTC
TRBJ2-1	.	TRBD2	TRBV14	CASSLDEREGVREQFF	TGTGCCAGCAGCCTGGACGAGCGGGAGGGTGTGCGGGAGCAGTTCTTC
TRBJ1-3	.	TRBD1	TRBV12-3/TRBV12-4	CASSSQGAGRNTIYF	TGTGCCAGCAGTTCCCAGGGGGCGGGTAGAAACACCATATATTTT
TRBJ2-7	.	TRBD2	TRBV7-2	CASSNRLAGVPEQYF	TGTGCCAGCAGCAACCGACTAGCGGGAGTTCCGGAGCAGTACTTC
TRBJ2-7	.	TRBD2	TRBV7-9	CASSSISGLAVGEQYF	TGTGCCAGCAGCTCGATTAGCGGGTTAGCCGTCGGGGAGCAGTACTTC
TRBJ1-6	.	.	TRBV30	CAWTSLRGISYNSPLHF	TGTGCCTGGACGTCGTTAAGGGGAATCAGCTATAATTCACCCCTCCACTTT
TRBJ2-6	.	.	TRBV27	CASSFDYSSGANVLTF	TGTGCCAGCAGTTTCGACTACAGCTCTGGGGCCAACGTCCTGACTTTC
TRBJ1-5	.	.	TRBV29-1	CSVASQGGNQPQHF	TGCAGCGTTGCTTCTCAGGGTGGCAATCAGCCCCAGCATTTT
TRBJ1-3	.	.	TRBV7-2	CASSLARAGNTIYF	TGTGCCAGCAGCTTAGCCAGGGCTGGAAACACCATATATTTT
TRBJ2-5	.	TRBD1	TRBV20-1	CSASPTGVETQYF	TGCAGTGCTAGCCCCACAGGGGTAGAGACCCAGTACTTC
TRBJ2-7	.	TRBD2	TRBV3-1	CASSQAPSGGAVGVYF	TGTGCCAGCAGCCAAGCGCCTAGCGGGGGGGCCGTCGGCGTGTACTTC
TRBJ1-3	.	.	TRBV7-8	CASGVSRSSGNTIYF	TGTGCCAGCGGGGTTTCTAGGAGCTCTGGAAACACCATATATTTT
TRBJ2-3	.	.	TRBV12-3/TRBV12-4	CASSRGGSLDTQYF	TGTGCCAGCAGCAGGGGCGGGTCCCTGGATACGCAGTATTTT
TRBJ2-3	.	.	TRBV18	CASSPTGELGTQYF	TGTGCCAGCTCACCGACGGGGGAGTTGGGTACGCAGTATTTT
TRBJ1-4	.	TRBD1	TRBV7-8	CASNTGTGGFNEKLFF	TGTGCCAGCAACACCGGGACAGGGGGCTTCAATGAAAAACTGTTTTTT
TRBJ2-3	.	.	TRBV9	CASSVLSQGDTQYF	TGTGCCAGCAGCGTATTGAGCCAGGGGGATACGCAGTATTTT
TRBJ2-1	.	TRBD2	TRBV30	CAWDSRLAGTQFF	TGTGCCTGGGATAGCCGACTAGCGGGGACTCAGTTCTTC
TRBJ2-6	.	.	TRBV4-2	CASSQGQVSSGANVLTF	TGTGCCAGCAGCCAAGGACAGGTCAGCTCTGGGGCCAACGTCCTGACTTTC
TRBJ1-3	.	.	TRBV9	CASSVGTSGNTIYF	TGTGCCAGCAGCGTAGGGACATCTGGAAACACCATATATTTT
TRBJ2-4	once	.	TRBV3-1	CASSPFPGPGKNIQYF	TGTGCCAGCAGCCCGTTCCCGGGGCCGGGCAAAAACATTCAGTACTTC
TRBJ1-1	.	TRBD1	TRBV5-4	CASSLGGAGGQNTEAFF	TGTGCCAGCAGCTTGGGGGGGGCAGGGGGCCAGAACACTGAAGCTTTCTTT
TRBJ2-7	.	.	TRBV23-1	CASSQSEHRLRSYEQYF	TGCGCCAGCAGTCAATCGGAACATCGCCTGCGCTCCTACGAGCAGTACTTC
TRBJ1-1	.	.	TRBV7-2	CASSLGGTVEAFF	TGTGCCAGCAGCCTAGGAGGAACAGTAGAAGCTTTCTTT
TRBJ2-7	.	.	TRBV12-3/TRBV12-4	CASTRAEKQYF	TGTGCCAGCACCCGGGCAGAGAAGCAGTACTTC
TRBJ1-5	once	.	TRBV30	CAWPREDGNQPQHF	TGTGCCTGGCCGAGGGAGGATGGTAATCAGCCCCAGCATTTT
TRBJ1-1	.	TRBD1	TRBV7-9	CASSSNRGTEAFF	TGTGCCAGCAGCTCCAACAGGGGCACTGAAGCTTTCTTT
TRBJ2-1	.	.	TRBV20-1	CSASRGSQRNEQFF	TGCAGTGCTAGCCGGGGCTCGCAAAGAAATGAGCAGTTCTTC
TRBJ1-2	.	.	TRBV7-9	CASSYSSPNYGYTF	TGTGCCAGCAGCTACTCATCGCCTAACTATGGCTACACCTTC
TRBJ2-7	.	TRBD1	TRBV5-1	CASSFTGQGAGEQYF	TGCGCCAGCAGCTTTACGGGACAGGGGGCTGGTGAGCAGTACTTC
TRBJ2-1	.	.	TRBV3-1	CASSQGGGHRTNEQFF	TGTGCCAGCAGCCAAGGGGGCGGACACCGGACCAATGAGCAGTTCTTC
TRBJ2-6	few	.	TRBV12-3/TRBV12-4	CASSFGFSGANVLTF	TGTGCCAGCAGTTTCGGCTTCTCTGGGGCCAACGTCCTGACTTTC
TRBJ2-1	.	.	TRBV5-1	CASSLADIGTNEQFF	TGCGCCAGCAGCTTGGCGGATATCGGGACCAATGAGCAGTTCTTC
TRBJ2-6	.	.	TRBV7-9	CASSLGQASGANVLTF	TGTGCCAGCAGCTTAGGGCAAGCCTCTGGGGCCAACGTCCTGACTTTC
TRBJ1-4	.	.	TRBV7-3	CARPILNEKLFF	TGTGCCCGCCCCATCCTTAATGAAAAACTGTTTTTT
TRBJ2-7	.	.	TRBV5-6	CASRTTQSYEQYF	TGTGCCAGCAGAACCACCCAGTCCTACGAGCAGTACTTC
TRBJ1-2	.	.	TRBV7-2	CASSFVAGRYTF	TGTGCCAGCAGCTTTGTAGCTGGTCGCTACACCTTC
TRBJ2-7	few	.	TRBV30	CAWRNPPRGVYEQYF	TGTGCCTGGAGGAACCCCCCCCGGGGCGTCTACGAGCAGTACTTC
TRBJ2-2	.	.	TRBV5-1	CASSLTSGLNTGELFF	TGCGCCAGCAGCTTGACTTCGGGGCTTAACACCGGGGAGCTGTTTTTT
TRBJ1-2	.	TRBD1	TRBV5-1	CASRTSTGGVYGYTF	TGCGCCAGCAGAACGTCCACAGGGGGCGTTTATGGCTACACCTTC
TRBJ2-2	.	.	TRBV30	CAWSLGYTGELFF	TGTGCCTGGAGCCTGGGCTACACCGGGGAGCTGTTTTTT
TRBJ1-2	.	.	TRBV5-1	CASGGLGANYGYTF	TGCGCCAGCGGGGGACTCGGAGCTAACTATGGCTACACCTTC
TRBJ1-2	few	.	TRBV30	CAWSQGQSYGYTF	TGTGCCTGGAGCCAAGGACAGAGCTATGGCTACACCTTC
TRBJ2-5	.	.	TRBV20-1	CSFLGSQETQYF	TGCAGTTTCCTTGGATCCCAAGAGACCCAGTACTTC
TRBJ2-3	.	.	TRBV5-1	CASSFAGTPRGTDTQYF	TGCGCCAGCAGCTTCGCGGGGACACCAAGGGGCACAGATACGCAGTATTTT